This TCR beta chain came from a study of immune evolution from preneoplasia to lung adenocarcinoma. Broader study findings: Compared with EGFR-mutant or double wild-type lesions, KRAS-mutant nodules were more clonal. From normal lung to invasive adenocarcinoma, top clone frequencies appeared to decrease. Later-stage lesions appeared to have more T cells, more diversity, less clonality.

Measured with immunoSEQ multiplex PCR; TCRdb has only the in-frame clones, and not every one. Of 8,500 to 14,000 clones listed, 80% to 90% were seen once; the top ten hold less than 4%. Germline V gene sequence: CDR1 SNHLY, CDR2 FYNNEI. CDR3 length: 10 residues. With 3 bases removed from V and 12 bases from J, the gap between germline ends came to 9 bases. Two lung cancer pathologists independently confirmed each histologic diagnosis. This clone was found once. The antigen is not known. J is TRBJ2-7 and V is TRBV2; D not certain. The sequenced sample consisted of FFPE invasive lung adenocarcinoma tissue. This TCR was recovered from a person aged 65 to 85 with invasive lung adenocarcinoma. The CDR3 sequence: CASSDRTLYF. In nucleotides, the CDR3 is TGTGCCAGCAGTGACAGGACGTTGTACTTC. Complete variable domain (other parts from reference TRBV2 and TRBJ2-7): EPEVTQTPSHQVTQMGQEVILRCVPISNHLYFYWYRQILGQKVEFLVSFYNNEISEKSEIFDDQFSVERPDGSNFTLKIRSTKLEDSAMYFCASSDRTLYFGPGTRLTVT.